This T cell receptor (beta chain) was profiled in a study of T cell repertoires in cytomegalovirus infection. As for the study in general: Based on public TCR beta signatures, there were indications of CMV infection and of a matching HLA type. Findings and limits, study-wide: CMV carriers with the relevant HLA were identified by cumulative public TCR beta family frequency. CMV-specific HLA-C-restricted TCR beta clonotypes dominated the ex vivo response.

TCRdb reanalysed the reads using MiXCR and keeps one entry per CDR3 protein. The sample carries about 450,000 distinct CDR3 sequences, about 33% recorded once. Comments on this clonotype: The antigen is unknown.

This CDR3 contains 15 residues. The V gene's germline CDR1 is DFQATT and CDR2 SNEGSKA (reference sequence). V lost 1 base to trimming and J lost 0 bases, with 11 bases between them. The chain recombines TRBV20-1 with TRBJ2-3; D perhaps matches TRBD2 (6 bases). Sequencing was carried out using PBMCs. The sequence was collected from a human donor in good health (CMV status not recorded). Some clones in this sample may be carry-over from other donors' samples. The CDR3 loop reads CSARGYSGSTDTQYF. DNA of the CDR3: TGCAGTGCTAGAGGATACAGCGGGAGCACAGATACGCAGTATTTT.